The sequence of this TCR beta chain was determined in a study of blood T cell repertoires in COVID-19. Study background: COVID-19 samples from acute and convalescent phases originated in the United States, Italy and Spain.

V shed 3 bases and J shed 3 bases, with 11 bases lying between them. This CDR3 spans 14 amino acids. CDR1 is ENHRY, CDR2 SYGVKD, per germline. The table came from immunoSEQ multiplex PCR; TCRdb's copy has only in-frame clones and leaves some out. Among about 190,000 clones listed, around 78% were seen once. The TCR originated in a woman older than 75 with active or convalescent COVID-19. The material sequenced was peripheral blood. This rearrangement joins TRBV10-3 to TRBJ2-5; D is ambiguous. CDR3 loop: CAISDLAGEETQYF. The CDR3 DNA reads as TGTGCCATCAGTGATCTTGCAGGTGAAGAGACCCAGTACTTC.